This TCR beta chain was profiled in a study of blood T cells in healthy people across ages. Study outcomes and limitations: Not knowing donor CMV status may have confounded expanded clonotype changes. Estimates drawn from one million T cells were deemed to understate diversity. Per million T cells, TCR beta diversity dropped about linearly as age rose.

With respect to this clonotype: What it recognizes is unknown.

Then a second PCR, running about 7 to 11 cycles, was carried out with a sample-barcoded 5' primer and a J-beta primer mix. MiXCR, run by TCRdb on the 5' RACE reads, gives a single entry per CDR3 protein. The sample shows 1,500,000 or so distinct CDR3 sequences, 59% of them seen only once. The source material was blood. The TCR originated in a young man in good health.

In DNA, the CDR3 is TGTGCCAGCAGCTTAGTTCCAGGGGCGGGGGGGCTTGATACGCAGTATTTT. Its protein product is CASSLVPGAGGLDTQYF. This rearrangement joins TRBV7-2 to TRBJ2-3; TRBD2 aligns across 9 bases. CDR1 is SGHTA and CDR2 is FQGNSA in the germline V gene. There are 17 residues in the CDR3. The V and J ends lost 1 base and 6 bases, in that order; junction bases with no gene match: 11.